This passage covers 16 T cell receptor beta chains from one sample sequenced in a study of blood T cell repertoires in COVID-19. Here immunoSEQ multiplex PCR was the method, and the copy in TCRdb shows in-frame clones only, minus some. The sample lists 250,000 to 350,000 clones; approximately 90% were seen once. Material for sequencing was peripheral blood. These receptors all come from a woman in her forties or fifties with COVID-19, enrolled during active disease.

The rearrangement uses TRBV6-6 and TRBJ1-5; D gene ambiguous. The V end lost 3 bases, the J end lost 1 base, and 13 bases lay between the germline ends. Per the germline V gene, CDR1 is MNHNY and CDR2 is SVGAGI (reference sequence). The CDR3 is 16 residues long. The CDR3 here is CASSYETSMSNQPQHF. CDR3 sequence (DNA): TGTGCCAGCAGTTATGAGACTTCTATGAGCAATCAGCCCCAGCATTTT.

The chain couples TRBV30 to TRBJ2-2; TRBD2 is a possible D gene (7 bases). Germline CDR1 is GTSNPN and CDR2 is SVGIG (reference sequence). CDR3 length: 18 amino acids. Trimming removed 0 bases from V and 8 bases from J, with 25 bases in between. The CDR3 protein is CAWSVSLLAALRGGELFF. CDR3 nucleotides: TGTGCCTGGAGTGTCTCCCTTCTAGCGGCACTAAGGGGGGGGGAGCTGTTTTTT.

The J gene is TRBJ2-1, the V gene TRBV5-1; 12 nucleotides match TRBD2. CDR3 length equals 15 residues. V trimming: 4 bases; J trimming: 9 bases; junction bases outside the gene matches: 8. Germline V gene lookup returns CDR1 SGHRS and CDR2 YFSETQ. The CDR3 DNA reads as TGCGCCAGCAGCGCCGGACTAGCGGGGCGCGGTGAGCAGTTCTTC. Translated: CASSAGLAGRGEQFF.

This clone was recorded once. This chain connects TRBV14 to TRBJ1-5, with 8 bases identical to TRBD1. The CDR3 runs to 16 residues. The germline V gene encodes CDR1 SGHDN and CDR2 FVKESK. Trimming took 2 bases from V and 6 from J; bases not matched to a gene: 9. CDR3 in DNA: TGTGCCAGCAGCCAACTGTCCGGACAGGGCCGTCAGCCCCAGCATTTT. Amino acid sequence: CASSQLSGQGRQPQHF.

In its sample, this clone was seen once. The chain has TRBV4-3 and TRBJ2-7; weak D call: TRBD1 (5 bases). Between the trimmed V and J ends, which lost 4 bases and 0 bases, there was a span of 13 bases. The CDR3 totals 15 residues. Per germline, CDR1 LGHNA and CDR2 YSLEER. As DNA, the CDR3 is TGCGCCAGCAGCCCTCACCAGGGAAACTCCTACGAGCAGTACTTC. Translated, it gives CASSPHQGNSYEQYF.

As DNA, the CDR3 is TGTGCCAGCAGCCCCCAACGATTGAGAGGGAACACTGAAGCTTTCTTT. This sequence encodes CASSPQRLRGNTEAFF. The chain couples TRBV11-2 to TRBJ1-1, with D hard to call. CDR1 and CDR2 from the germline V gene are SGHAT and FQNNGV. V was trimmed by 5 bases and J by 1 base, leaving 17 bases between them. The CDR3 contains 16 residues.

The J gene is TRBJ2-3, the V gene TRBV7-3; D is possibly TRBD1 (6 bases). Per the germline V gene, CDR1 is SGHTA and CDR2 is FQGTGA. The CDR3 sequence is 15 residues long. Trimming removed 2 bases from V and 4 bases from J, with 13 bases in between. The CDR3: CASSLHRVGADTQYF. CDR3 coding DNA: TGTGCCAGCAGCTTACACAGGGTCGGGGCAGATACGCAGTATTTT. The full variable domain, its missing parts supplied by reference TRBV7-3 and TRBJ2-3, is GAGVSQTPSNKVTEKGKYVELRCDPISGHTALYWYRQSLGQGPEFLIYFQGTGAADDSGLPNDRFFAVRPEGSVSTLKIQRTERGDSAVYLCASSLHRVGADTQYFGPGTRLTVL.

V is TRBV5-5 and J is TRBJ1-6; possibly TRBD1 for D (5 bases). The CDR3 loop spans 16 amino acids. Per germline, CDR1 SGHKS and CDR2 YYEKEE (reference sequence). Between the trimmed V and J ends, which lost 2 bases and 4 bases, there was a span of 13 bases. The CDR3 here is CASSLNGGSYNSPLHF. CDR3 coding DNA: TGTGCCAGCAGCTTAAACGGGGGTTCATATAATTCACCCCTCCACTTT.

The rearrangement uses TRBV7-3 and TRBJ2-1; TRBD2 aligns across 9 bases. The ends lost 1 base at V and 8 bases at J; junction bases unmatched: 9. Per the germline V gene, CDR1 is SGHTA and CDR2 is FQGTGA. The length of the CDR3 is 16 residues. DNA for the CDR3: TGTGCCAGCAGCTTAAGCGTCGCGGGAGGGCCGTATGAGCAGTTCTTC. This gives the protein CASSLSVAGGPYEQFF. Full variable domain (rest looked up from reference TRBV7-3 and TRBJ2-1): GAGVSQTPSNKVTEKGKYVELRCDPISGHTALYWYRQSLGQGPEFLIYFQGTGAADDSGLPNDRFFAVRPEGSVSTLKIQRTERGDSAVYLCASSLSVAGGPYEQFFGPGTRLTVL.

V gene TRBV30 combines with J gene TRBJ2-1; TRBD1 matches at 10 bases. CDR1 and CDR2 from the germline V gene are GTSNPN and SVGIG (reference sequence). Unmatched junction bases numbered 12, after V lost 3 bases and J lost 7 bases. This CDR3 contains 16 residues. CDR3 sequence reads: CAWRELRDRGWNEQFF. The CDR3 bases are TGTGCCTGGAGAGAACTCCGGGACAGGGGATGGAATGAGCAGTTCTTC. Full variable domain (remainder filled in from reference TRBV30 and TRBJ2-1): SQTIHQWPATLVQPVGSPLSLECTVEGTSNPNLYWYRQAAGRGLQLLFYSVGIGQISSEVPQNLSASRPQDRQFILSSKKLLLSDSGFYLCAWRELRDRGWNEQFFGPGTRLTVL.

CDR3 residues: CASSSDRGPYNEQFF. For the CDR3, the DNA is TGTGCCAGCAGTAGTGACAGGGGGCCCTACAATGAGCAGTTCTTC. The chain carries TRBV27 and TRBJ2-1, with 10 nucleotides matching TRBD1. Germline values: CDR1 MNHEY, CDR2 SMNVEV (reference sequence). The V segment lost 5 bases and the J segment 2 bases; nucleotides outside the gene matches: 3. The CDR3 spans 15 residues.

This rearrangement joins TRBV19 to TRBJ1-1; maybe TRBD1 (6 bases). The CDR3 consists of 13 residues. Germline loops: CDR1 LNHDA, CDR2 SQIVND (reference sequence). The V and J ends lost 5 bases and 12 bases respectively, with 19 bases between them. The CDR3 coding sequence is TGTGCCAGTAGTGTCACCGACAGGATGGCGACTTTCTTT. It translates to CASSVTDRMATFF.

This rearrangement joins TRBV4-1 to TRBJ2-5; 10 bases are a match to TRBD2. Germline CDR1 and CDR2: MGHRA and YSYEKL. Trimming took 5 bases from V and 4 from J; bases not matched to a gene: 4. The CDR3 has 14 residues. In nucleotides, the CDR3 is TGCGCCAGCAGCAGCGGGAGGGCCGGAGAGACCCAGTACTTC. It yields the protein CASSSGRAGETQYF.

This clone was found a few times. The chain has TRBV14 and TRBJ1-6, with 8 bases aligning to TRBD1. The V and J ends lost 4 bases and 2 bases, in that order; junction bases with no gene match: 7. CDR1 and CDR2 from the germline V gene are SGHDN and FVKESK. There are 17 residues in the CDR3. CDR3 amino acids: CASSLIRGRAYNSPLHF. For the CDR3, the DNA is TGTGCCAGCAGCCTGATCAGGGGGCGCGCCTATAATTCACCCCTCCACTTT.

The genes are TRBV7-2 and TRBJ2-5; D is unresolved. The CDR3 extends over 13 amino acids. Deletions cut 3 bases from V and 1 base from J, with 6 bases between. Per the germline V gene, CDR1 is SGHTA and CDR2 is FQGNSA. CDR3 sequence reads: CASSFLIQETQYF. CDR3 in DNA: TGTGCCAGCAGCTTCCTAATCCAAGAGACCCAGTACTTC. The full variable domain, completed using reference TRBV7-2 and TRBJ2-5, is GAGVSQSPSNKVTEKGKDVELRCDPISGHTALYWYRQSLGQGLEFLIYFQGNSAPDKSGLPSDRFSAERTGGSVSTLTIQRTQQEDSAVYLCASSFLIQETQYFGPGTRLLVL.

V gene TRBV19 combines with J gene TRBJ1-5; D is unresolved. This CDR3 region has 15 residues. Germline values: CDR1 LNHDA, CDR2 SQIVND (reference sequence). V shed 9 bases and J shed 1 base, with 16 bases lying between them. CDR3 in amino acids: CASGGAVGSNQPQHF. In nucleotides, the CDR3 is TGTGCCAGCGGTGGCGCGGTCGGAAGCAATCAGCCCCAGCATTTT. Full variable domain (missing parts from reference TRBV19 and TRBJ1-5): DGGITQSPKYLFRKEGQNVTLSCEQNLNHDAMYWYRQDPGQGLRLIYYSQIVNDFQKGDIAEGYSVSREKKESFPLTVTSAQKNPTAFYLCASGGAVGSNQPQHFGDGTRLSIL.